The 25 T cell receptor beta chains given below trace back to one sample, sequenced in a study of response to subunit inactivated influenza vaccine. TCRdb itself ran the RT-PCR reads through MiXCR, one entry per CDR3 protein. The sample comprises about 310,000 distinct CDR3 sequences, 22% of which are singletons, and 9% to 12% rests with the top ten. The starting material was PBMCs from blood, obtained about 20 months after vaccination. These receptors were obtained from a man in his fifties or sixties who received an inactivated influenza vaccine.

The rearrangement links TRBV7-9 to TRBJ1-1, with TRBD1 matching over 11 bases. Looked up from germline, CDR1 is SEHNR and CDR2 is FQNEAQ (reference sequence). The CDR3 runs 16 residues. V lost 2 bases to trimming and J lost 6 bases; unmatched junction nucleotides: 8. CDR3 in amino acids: CASSLLLGQGVAEAFF. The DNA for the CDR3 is TGTGCCAGCAGCTTATTACTGGGACAGGGGGTAGCTGAAGCTTTCTTT.

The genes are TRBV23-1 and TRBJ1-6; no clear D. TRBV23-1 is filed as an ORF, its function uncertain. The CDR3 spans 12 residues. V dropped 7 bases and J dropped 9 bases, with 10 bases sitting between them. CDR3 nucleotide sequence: TGCGCCAGCATCAAAGACCGTTCACCCCTCCACTTT. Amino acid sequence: CASIKDRSPLHF.

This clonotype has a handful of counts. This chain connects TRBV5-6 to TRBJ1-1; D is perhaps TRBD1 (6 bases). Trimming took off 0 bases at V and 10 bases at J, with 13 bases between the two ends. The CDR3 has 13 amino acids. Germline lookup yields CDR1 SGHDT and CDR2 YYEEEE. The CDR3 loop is CASSLGTDFAAFF. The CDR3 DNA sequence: TGTGCCAGCAGCTTGGGGACAGATTTTGCAGCTTTCTTT.

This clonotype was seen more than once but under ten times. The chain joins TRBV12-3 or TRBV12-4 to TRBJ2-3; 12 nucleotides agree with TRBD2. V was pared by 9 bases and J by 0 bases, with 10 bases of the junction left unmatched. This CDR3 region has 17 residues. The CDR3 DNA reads TGTGCCAGTTCCGGGACTAGCGGGCCTACTAGCACAGATACGCAGTATTTT. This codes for CASSGTSGPTSTDTQYF.

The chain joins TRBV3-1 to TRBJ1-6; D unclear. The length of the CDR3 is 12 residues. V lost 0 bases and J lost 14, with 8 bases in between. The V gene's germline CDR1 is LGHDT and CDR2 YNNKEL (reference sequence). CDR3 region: CASSQDIRTLHF. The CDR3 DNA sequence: TGTGCCAGCAGCCAAGATATACGGACCCTCCACTTT.

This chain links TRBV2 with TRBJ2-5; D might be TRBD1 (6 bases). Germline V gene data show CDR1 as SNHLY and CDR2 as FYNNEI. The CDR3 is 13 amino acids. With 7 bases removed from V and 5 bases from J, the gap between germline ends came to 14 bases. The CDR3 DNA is TGTGCCAGCATAGGAACAGGGCGGGAGACCCAGTACTTC. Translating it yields CASIGTGRETQYF.

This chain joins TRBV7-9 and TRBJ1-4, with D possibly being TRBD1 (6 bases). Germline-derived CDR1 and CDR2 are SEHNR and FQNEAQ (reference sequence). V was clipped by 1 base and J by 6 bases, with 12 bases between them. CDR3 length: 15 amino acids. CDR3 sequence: CASSLGQGRHEKLFF. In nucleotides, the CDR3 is TGTGCCAGCAGCTTAGGGCAGGGGAGGCATGAAAAACTGTTTTTT.

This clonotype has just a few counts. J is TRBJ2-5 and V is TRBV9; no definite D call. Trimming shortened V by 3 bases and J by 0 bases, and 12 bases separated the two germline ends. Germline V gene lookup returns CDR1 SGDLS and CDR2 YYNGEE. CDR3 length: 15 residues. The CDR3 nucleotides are TGTGCCAGCAGCGGAAGCGCATCCTACCAAGAGACCCAGTACTTC. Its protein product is CASSGSASYQETQYF.

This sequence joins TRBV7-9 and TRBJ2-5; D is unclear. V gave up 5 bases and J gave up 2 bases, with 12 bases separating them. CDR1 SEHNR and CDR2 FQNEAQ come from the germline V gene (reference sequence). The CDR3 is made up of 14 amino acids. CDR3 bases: TGTGCCAGCAGCGCGAGTGGGCAGCAAGAGACCCAGTACTTC. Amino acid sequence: CASSASGQQETQYF.

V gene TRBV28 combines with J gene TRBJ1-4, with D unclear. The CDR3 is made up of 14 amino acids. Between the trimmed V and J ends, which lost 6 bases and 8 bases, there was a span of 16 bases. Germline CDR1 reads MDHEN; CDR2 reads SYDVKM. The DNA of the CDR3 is TGTGCCAGCAGCTCCTCAGGAGGAACCGAAAAACTGTTTTTT. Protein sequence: CASSSSGGTEKLFF.

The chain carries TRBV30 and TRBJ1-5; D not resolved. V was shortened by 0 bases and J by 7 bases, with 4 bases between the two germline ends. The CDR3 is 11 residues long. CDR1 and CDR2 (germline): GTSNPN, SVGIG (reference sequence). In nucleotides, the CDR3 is TGTGCCTGGAGTGTGCAACAGCCCCAGCATTTT. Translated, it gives CAWSVQQPQHF.

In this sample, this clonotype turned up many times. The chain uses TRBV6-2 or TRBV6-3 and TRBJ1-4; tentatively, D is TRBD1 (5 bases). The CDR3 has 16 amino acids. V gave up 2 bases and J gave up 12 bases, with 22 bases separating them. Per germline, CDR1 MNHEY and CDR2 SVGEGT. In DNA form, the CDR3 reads TGTGCCAGCAGTTACGAGCCCCGGGGGGACCTGAAACAACTGTTTTTT. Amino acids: CASSYEPRGDLKQLFF.

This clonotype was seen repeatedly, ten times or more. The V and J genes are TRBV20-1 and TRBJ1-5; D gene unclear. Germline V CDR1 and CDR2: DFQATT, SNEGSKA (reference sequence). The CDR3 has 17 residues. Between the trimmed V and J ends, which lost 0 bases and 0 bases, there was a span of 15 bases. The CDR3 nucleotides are TGCAGTGCTAGAGATTTGAGGGAAATCTCTAGCAATCAGCCCCAGCATTTT. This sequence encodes CSARDLREISSNQPQHF.

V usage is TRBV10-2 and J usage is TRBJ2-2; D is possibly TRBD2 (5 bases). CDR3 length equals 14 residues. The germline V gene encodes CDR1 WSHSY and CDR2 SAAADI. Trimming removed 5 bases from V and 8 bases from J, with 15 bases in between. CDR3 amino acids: CASSSLRGSGELFF. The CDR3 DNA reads TGCGCCAGCAGTAGCCTGAGAGGGTCAGGGGAGCTGTTTTTT.

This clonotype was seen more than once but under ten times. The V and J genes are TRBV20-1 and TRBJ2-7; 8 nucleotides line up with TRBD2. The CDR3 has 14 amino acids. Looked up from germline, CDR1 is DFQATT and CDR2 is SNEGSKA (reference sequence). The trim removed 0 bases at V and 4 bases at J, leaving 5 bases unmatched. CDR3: CSARDGGGRYEQYF. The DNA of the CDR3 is TGCAGTGCTAGAGATGGTGGCGGGAGGTACGAGCAGTACTTC.

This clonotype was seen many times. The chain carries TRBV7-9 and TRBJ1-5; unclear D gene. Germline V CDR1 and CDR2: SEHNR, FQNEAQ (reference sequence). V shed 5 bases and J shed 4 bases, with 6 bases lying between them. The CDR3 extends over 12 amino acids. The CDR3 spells CASSRENQPQHF. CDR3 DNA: TGTGCCAGCAGCAGGGAAAATCAGCCCCAGCATTTT.

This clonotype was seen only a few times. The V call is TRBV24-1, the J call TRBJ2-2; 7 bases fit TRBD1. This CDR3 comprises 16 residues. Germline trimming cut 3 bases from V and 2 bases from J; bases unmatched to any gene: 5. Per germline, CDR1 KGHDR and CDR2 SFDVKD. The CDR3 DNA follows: TGTGCCACCAGTGATCCCCGGACAGGTAACACCGGGGAGCTGTTTTTT. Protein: CATSDPRTGNTGELFF.

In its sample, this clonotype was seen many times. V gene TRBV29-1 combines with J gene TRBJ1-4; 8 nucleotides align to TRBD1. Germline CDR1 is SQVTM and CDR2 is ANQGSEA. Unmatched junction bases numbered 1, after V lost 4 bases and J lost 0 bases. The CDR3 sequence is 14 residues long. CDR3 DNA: TGCAGCGTTGGGACAGGGTCAACTAATGAAAAACTGTTTTTT. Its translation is CSVGTGSTNEKLFF.

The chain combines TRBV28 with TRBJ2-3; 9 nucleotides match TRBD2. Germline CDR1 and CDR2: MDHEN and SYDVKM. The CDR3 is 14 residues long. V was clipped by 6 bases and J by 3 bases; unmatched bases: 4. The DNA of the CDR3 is TGTGCCAGCAGACCCGGACTAGCGACAGATACGCAGTATTTT. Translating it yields CASRPGLATDTQYF.

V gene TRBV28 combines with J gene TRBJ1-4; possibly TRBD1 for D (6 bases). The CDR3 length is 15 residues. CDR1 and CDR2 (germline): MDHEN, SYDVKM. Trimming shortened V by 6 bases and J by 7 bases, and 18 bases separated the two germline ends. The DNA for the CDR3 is TGTGCCAGCAGCGCTCCTAGGGGGTTAGGTGAAAAACTGTTTTTT. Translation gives CASSAPRGLGEKLFF.

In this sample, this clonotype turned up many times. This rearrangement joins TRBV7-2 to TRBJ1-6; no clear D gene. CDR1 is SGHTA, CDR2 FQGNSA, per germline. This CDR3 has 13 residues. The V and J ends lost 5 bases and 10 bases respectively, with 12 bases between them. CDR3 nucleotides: TGTGCCAGCAGCCTGATAGTTCTATCACCCCTCCACTTT. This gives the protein CASSLIVLSPLHF.

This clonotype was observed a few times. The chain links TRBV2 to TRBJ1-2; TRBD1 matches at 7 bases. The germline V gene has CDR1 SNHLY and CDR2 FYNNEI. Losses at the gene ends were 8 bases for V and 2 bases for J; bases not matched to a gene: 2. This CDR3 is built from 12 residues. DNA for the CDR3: TGTGCCAGCTGGGACAGAAACTATGGCTACACCTTC. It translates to CASWDRNYGYTF.

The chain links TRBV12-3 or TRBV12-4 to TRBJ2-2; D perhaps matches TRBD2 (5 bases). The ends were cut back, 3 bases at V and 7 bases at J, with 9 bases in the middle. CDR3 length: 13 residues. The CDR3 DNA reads TGTGCCAGCAGTTTGACGGGGTACGGGGAGCTGTTTTTT. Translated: CASSLTGYGELFF.

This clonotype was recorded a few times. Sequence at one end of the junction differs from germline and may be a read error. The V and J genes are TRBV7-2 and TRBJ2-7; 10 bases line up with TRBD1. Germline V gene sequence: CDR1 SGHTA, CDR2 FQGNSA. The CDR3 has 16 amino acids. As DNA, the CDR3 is TGTGCCAGCAGTTTAGCCCCGGGACAGGGGACCTACGAGCAGTACTTC. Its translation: CASSLAPGQGTYEQYF.

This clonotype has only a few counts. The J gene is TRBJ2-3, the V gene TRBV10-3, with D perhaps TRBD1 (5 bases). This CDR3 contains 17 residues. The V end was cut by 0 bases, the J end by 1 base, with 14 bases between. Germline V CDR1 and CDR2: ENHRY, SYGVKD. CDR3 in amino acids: CAISESDILIGTDTQYF. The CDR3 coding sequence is TGTGCCATCAGTGAGTCGGACATCTTAATTGGCACAGATACGCAGTATTTT.